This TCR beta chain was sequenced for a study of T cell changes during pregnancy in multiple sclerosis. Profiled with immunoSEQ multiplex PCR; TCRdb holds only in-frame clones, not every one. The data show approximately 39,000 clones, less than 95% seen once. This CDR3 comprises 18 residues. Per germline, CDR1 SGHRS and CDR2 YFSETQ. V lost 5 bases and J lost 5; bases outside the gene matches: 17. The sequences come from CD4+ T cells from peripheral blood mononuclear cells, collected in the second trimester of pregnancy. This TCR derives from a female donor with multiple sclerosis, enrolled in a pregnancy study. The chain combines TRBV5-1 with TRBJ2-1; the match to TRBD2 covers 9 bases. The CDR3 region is CASRSRLADPLPHNEQFF. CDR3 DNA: TGCGCCAGCAGGTCCCGACTAGCGGACCCTCTCCCCCACAATGAGCAGTTCTTC.